This TCR beta chain derives from a study of T cells in Graves' hyperthyroidism and ophthalmopathy. General study findings and limits: Most clonotypes expanded in thyroid above 0.001 were likewise present in blood. Stable hyperthyroidism was told apart from ophthalmopathy by a model built on 13 V-J features.

Amplified regions were TCR beta CDR3 sequences from RNA transcripts. In the first-round RT-PCR of the TCR CDR3, the HTBI primer set was used. TCRdb used MiXCR to reprocess the multiplex PCR reads, holding one entry per CDR3 protein. The table records over 300,000 distinct CDR3 sequences, approximately 13% of them present only once. Lactation, pregnancy, other autoimmune disease or uncontrolled infection excluded patients. Germline V gene lookup returns CDR1 SGHRS and CDR2 YFSETQ. The ends were cut back, 4 bases at V and 4 bases at J, with 15 bases in the middle. This CDR3 region has 15 residues. Comments on this clonotype: No antigen is known for it.

The receptor comes from a woman aged 55-75 years with Graves' hyperthyroidism. The chain joins TRBV5-1 to TRBJ1-3, with D perhaps matching TRBD1 (6 bases). The sample comprised blood. The CDR3 loop is CASSPSSGVGNTIYF. DNA for the CDR3: TGCGCCAGCAGCCCTAGCTCAGGGGTGGGAAACACCATATATTTT.